These 2 T cell receptor beta chains share one sample of origin, sequenced in a study of shared clonotypes between healthy human individuals. This table comes from immunoSEQ multiplex PCR, and its TCRdb copy is limited to in-frame clones, with some not included. The sample lists roughly 2 million clones; about 94% were seen once. Specimen: naive CD4+ T cells sorted from blood. Subset indicated: CD45RA+ positively selected. Receptors were obtained from a man in his late teens or twenties in good health.

This clone was seen more than once but under ten times. The chain couples TRBV27 to TRBJ1-6; TRBD1 matches 9 bases. Trimming cost V 6 bases and J 7 bases; bases outside gene matches: 7. Germline lookup yields CDR1 MNHEY and CDR2 SMNVEV (reference sequence). The CDR3 covers 15 residues. CDR3 in DNA: TGTGCCAGCAGCTCCGGGACAGGGCCAAATTCACCCCTCCACTTT. Its translation is CASSSGTGPNSPLHF.

This clone was seen a single time. The chain has TRBV6-5 and TRBJ2-5; perhaps TRBD1 as D (5 bases). This CDR3 region has 13 residues. V was cut by 7 bases and J by 1 base, with 10 bases left in between. Germline lookup yields CDR1 MNHEY and CDR2 SVGAGI. CDR3 in DNA: TGTGCCAGCAACCGACAGCTCCAAGAGACCCAGTACTTC. Amino acid sequence: CASNRQLQETQYF.